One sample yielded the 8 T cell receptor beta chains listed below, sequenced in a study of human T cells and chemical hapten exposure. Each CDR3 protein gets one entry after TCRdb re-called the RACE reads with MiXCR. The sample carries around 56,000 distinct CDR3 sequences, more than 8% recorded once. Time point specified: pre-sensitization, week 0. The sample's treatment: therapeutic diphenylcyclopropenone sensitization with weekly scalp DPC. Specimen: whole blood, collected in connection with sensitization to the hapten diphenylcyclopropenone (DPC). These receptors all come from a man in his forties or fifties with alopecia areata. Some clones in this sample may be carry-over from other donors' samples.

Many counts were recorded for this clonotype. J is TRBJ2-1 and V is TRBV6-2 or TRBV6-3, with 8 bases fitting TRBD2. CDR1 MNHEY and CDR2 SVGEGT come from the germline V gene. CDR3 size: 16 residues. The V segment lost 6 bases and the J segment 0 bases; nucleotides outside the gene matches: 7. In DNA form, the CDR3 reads TGTGCCAGCAGACGACTAGCGTCGAGCTCCTACAATGAGCAGTTCTTC. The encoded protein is CASRRLASSSYNEQFF.

CDR3 amino acids: CATHNAGGAYEQYF. In DNA, the CDR3 is TGTGCCACCCATAATGCGGGGGGTGCCTACGAGCAGTACTTC. The chain joins TRBV28 to TRBJ2-7; 8 nucleotides align to TRBD2. V trimming: 10 bases; J trimming: 2 bases; junction bases outside the gene matches: 10. This CDR3 region has 14 residues. CDR1 is MDHEN, CDR2 SYDVKM, per germline.

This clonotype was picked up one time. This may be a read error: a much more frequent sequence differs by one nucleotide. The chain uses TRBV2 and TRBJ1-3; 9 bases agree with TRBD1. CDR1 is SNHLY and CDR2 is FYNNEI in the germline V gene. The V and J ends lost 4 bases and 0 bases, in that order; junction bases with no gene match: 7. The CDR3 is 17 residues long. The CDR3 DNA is TGTGCCAGCAGTGTTAGGACAGGGGACCGCTCTGGAAACACCATATATTTT. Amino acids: CASSVRTGDRSGNTIYF.

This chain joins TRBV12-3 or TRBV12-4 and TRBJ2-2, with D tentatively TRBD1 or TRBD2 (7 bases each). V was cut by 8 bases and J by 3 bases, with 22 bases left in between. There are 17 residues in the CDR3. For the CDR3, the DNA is TGTGCCAGCTCCCCTGGGGGGGGACAGACGGACACCGGGGAGCTGTTTTTT. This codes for CASSPGGGQTDTGELFF.

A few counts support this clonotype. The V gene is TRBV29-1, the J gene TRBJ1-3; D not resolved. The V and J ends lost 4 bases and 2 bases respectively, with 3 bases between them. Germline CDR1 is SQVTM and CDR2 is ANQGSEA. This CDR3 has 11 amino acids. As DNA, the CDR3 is TGCAGCGTTGCGACTGGAAACACCATATATTTT. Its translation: CSVATGNTIYF.

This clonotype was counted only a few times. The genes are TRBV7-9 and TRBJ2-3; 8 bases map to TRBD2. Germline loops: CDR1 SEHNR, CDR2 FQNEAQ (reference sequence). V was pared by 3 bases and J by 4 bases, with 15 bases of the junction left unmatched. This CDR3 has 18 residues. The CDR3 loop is CASSLPGGRAGEPDTQYF. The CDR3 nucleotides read TGTGCCAGCAGCTTGCCCGGGGGACGAGCGGGAGAGCCAGATACGCAGTATTTT.

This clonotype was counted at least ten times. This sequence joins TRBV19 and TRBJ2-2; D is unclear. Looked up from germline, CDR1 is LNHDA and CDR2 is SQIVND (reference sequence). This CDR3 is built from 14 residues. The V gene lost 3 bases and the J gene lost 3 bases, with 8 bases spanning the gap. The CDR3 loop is CASSILGDTGELFF. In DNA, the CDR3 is TGTGCCAGTAGTATTCTAGGCGACACCGGGGAGCTGTTTTTT.

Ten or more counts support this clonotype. The CDR3 DNA sequence: TGCAGCGTGACCGGGACAGCGAGCTACGAGCAGTACTTC. It yields the protein CSVTGTASYEQYF. The rearrangement joins TRBV29-1 to TRBJ2-7; TRBD1 agrees at 7 bases. This CDR3 is built from 13 residues. Trimming cost V 6 bases and J 3 bases; bases outside gene matches: 8. Germline CDR1 and CDR2: SQVTM and ANQGSEA.